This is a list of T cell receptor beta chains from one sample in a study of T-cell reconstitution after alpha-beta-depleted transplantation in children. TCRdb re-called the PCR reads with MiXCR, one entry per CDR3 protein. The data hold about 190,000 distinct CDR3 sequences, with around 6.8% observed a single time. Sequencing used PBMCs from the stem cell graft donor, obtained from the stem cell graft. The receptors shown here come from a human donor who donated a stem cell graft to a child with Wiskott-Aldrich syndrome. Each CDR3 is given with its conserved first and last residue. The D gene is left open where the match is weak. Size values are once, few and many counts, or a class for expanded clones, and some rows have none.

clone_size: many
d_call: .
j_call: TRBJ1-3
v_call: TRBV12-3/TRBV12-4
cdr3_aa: CASSFTEDITLSGNTIYF
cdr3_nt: TGTGCCAGCAGTTTTACTGAAGACATAACTCTGTCCGGAAACACCATATATTTT

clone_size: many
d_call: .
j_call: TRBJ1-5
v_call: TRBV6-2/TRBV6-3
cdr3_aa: CASSPSQGLNQPQHF
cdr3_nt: TGTGCCAGCAGTCCGTCTCAGGGCCTGAATCAGCCCCAGCATTTT

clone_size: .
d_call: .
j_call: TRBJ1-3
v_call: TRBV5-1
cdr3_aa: CASSLDIAYGNTIYF
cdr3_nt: TGCGCCAGCAGCTTGGACATCGCTTATGGAAACACCATATATTTT

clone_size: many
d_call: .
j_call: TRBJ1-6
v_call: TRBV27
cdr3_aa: CASSLSRADSPLHF
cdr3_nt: TGTGCCAGCAGTTTATCAAGGGCCGATTCACCCCTCCACTTT

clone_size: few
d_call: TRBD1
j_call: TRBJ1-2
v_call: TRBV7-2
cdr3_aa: CASSTRQGPPHGYTF
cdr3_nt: TGTGCCAGCAGCACACGACAGGGGCCGCCCCATGGCTACACCTTC

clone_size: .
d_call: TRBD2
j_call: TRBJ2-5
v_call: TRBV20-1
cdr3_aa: CSAPGLEGETQYF
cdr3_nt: TGCAGTGCTCCAGGACTAGAGGGAGAGACCCAGTACTTC

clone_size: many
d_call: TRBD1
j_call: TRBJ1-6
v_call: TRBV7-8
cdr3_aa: CASSLAQGNSPLHF
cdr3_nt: TGTGCCAGCAGCTTAGCACAGGGGAATTCACCCCTCCACTTT

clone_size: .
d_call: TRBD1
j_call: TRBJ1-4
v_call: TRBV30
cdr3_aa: CAWSLPGTGGEKLFF
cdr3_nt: TGTGCCTGGAGTCTTCCCGGGACAGGGGGTGAAAAACTGTTTTTT

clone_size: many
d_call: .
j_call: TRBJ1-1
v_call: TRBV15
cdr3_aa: CATSRGTVGAEAFF
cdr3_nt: TGTGCCACCAGCAGAGGGACCGTAGGCGCTGAAGCTTTCTTT

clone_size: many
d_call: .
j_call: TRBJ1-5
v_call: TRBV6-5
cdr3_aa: CASSYYRDQPQHF
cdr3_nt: TGTGCCAGCAGTTACTACCGAGATCAGCCCCAGCATTTT

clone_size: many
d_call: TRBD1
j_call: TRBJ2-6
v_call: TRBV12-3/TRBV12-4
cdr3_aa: CASRVSDRGWANVLTF
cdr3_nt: TGTGCCAGCAGAGTGAGTGACAGGGGCTGGGCCAACGTCCTGACTTTC

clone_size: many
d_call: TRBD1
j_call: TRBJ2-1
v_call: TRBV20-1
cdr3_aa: CSASAGTGFYNEQFF
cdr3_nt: TGCAGTGCTAGCGCCGGGACAGGTTTCTACAATGAGCAGTTCTTC

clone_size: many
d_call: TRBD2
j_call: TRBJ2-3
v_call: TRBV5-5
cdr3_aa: CASSLGTSGSADTQYF
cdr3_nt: TGTGCCAGCAGCTTGGGGACTAGCGGGAGTGCAGATACGCAGTATTTT

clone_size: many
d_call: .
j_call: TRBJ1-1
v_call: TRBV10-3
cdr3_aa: CAISIRGNTEAFF
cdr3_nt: TGTGCCATCAGTATTAGGGGTAACACTGAAGCTTTCTTT

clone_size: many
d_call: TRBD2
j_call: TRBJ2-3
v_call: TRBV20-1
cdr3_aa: CSARSRYSGRSDTQYF
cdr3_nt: TGCAGTGCTAGATCTCGGTACAGCGGGAGATCTGATACGCAGTATTTT

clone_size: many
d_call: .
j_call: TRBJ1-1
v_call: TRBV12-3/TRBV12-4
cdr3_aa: CASSSGTFKTEAFF
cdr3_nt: TGTGCCAGCAGTTCGGGGACCTTTAAAACTGAAGCTTTCTTT

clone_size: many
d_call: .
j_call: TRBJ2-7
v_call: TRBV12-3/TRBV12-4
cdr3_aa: CASSLRDPHRDEQYF
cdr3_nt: TGTGCCAGCAGTCTCCGGGACCCCCACCGAGACGAGCAGTACTTC

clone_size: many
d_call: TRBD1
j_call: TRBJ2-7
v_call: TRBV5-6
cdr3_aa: CASSHPTGTGVGEQYF
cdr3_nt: TGTGCCAGCAGCCACCCGACCGGGACAGGGGTGGGCGAGCAGTACTTC

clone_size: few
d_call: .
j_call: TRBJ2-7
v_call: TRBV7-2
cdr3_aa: CASSPVPGTYEQYF
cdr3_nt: TGTGCCAGCAGCCCCGTCCCGGGGACCTACGAGCAGTACTTC

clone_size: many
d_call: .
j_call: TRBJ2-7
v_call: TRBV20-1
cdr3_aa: CSARDLSYEQYF
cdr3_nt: TGCAGTGCTAGAGATCTAAGCTACGAGCAGTACTTC

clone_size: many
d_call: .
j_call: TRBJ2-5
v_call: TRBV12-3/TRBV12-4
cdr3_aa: CASSERGAKQETQYF
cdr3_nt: TGTGCCAGCAGTGAAAGGGGGGCCAAGCAAGAGACCCAGTACTTC

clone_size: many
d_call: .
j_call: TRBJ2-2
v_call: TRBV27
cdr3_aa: CASRTNTGELFF
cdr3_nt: TGTGCCAGCAGAACGAACACCGGGGAGCTGTTTTTT

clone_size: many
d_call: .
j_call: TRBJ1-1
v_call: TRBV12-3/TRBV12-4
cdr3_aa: CASSLKPNTEAFF
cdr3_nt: TGTGCCAGCAGTTTAAAACCGAACACTGAAGCTTTCTTT

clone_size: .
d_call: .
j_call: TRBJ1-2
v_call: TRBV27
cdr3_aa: CASSPTNTITGFYGYTF
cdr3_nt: TGTGCCAGCAGTCCGACAAATACCATAACAGGGTTCTATGGCTACACCTTC

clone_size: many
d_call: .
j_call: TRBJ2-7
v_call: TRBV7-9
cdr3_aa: CASSLISANYEQYF
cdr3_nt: TGTGCCAGCAGCTTAATCAGTGCTAACTACGAGCAGTACTTC

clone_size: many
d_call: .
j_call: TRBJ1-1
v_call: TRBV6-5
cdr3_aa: CASHLGGANTEAFF
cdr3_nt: TGTGCCAGCCATCTGGGGGGGGCGAACACTGAAGCTTTCTTT

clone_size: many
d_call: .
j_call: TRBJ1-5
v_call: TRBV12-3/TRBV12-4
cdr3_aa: CASGVYSNQPQHF
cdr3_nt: TGTGCCAGCGGGGTTTATAGCAATCAGCCCCAGCATTTT

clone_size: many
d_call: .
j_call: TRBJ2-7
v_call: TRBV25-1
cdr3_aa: CASSESGVFYEQYF
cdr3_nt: TGTGCCAGCAGTGAATCGGGGGTCTTCTACGAGCAGTACTTC

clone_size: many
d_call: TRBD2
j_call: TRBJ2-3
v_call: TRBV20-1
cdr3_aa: CSAIAAGGIADTQYF
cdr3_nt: TGCAGTGCTATCGCGGCGGGAGGGATCGCAGATACGCAGTATTTT

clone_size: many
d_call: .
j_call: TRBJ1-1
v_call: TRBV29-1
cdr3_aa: CSVETSKAAFF
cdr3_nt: TGCAGCGTTGAAACTTCTAAGGCTGCTTTCTTT

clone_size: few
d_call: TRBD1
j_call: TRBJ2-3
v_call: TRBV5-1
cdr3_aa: CASSEDRGRDTQYF
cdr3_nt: TGCGCCAGCAGCGAAGACAGGGGGCGAGATACGCAGTATTTT

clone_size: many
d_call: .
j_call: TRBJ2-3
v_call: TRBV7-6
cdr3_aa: CASSLAGGADTQYF
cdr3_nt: TGTGCCAGCAGCTTAGCAGGGGGGGCAGATACGCAGTATTTT

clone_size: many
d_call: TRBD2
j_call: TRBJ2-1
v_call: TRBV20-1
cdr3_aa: CSARVGTGGRYNEQFF
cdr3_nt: TGCAGTGCTAGAGTCGGAACGGGAGGCCGCTACAATGAGCAGTTCTTC

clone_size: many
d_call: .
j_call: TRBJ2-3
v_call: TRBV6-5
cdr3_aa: CASGAGQRDTQYF
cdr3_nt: TGTGCCAGCGGGGCAGGGCAACGAGATACGCAGTATTTT

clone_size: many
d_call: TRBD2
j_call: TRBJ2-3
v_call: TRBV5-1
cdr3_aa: CASSPGLAGSTDTQYF
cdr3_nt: TGCGCCAGCAGCCCTGGACTAGCGGGCAGCACAGATACGCAGTATTTT

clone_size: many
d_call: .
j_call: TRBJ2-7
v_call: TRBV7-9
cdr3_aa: CASSSQEEFYEQYF
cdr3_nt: TGTGCCAGCAGCTCGCAGGAGGAGTTTTACGAGCAGTACTTC

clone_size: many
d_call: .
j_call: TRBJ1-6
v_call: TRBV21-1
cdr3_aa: CASSKVFSELGYSPLHF
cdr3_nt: TGTGCCAGCAGCAAAGTTTTCTCGGAATTGGGATACTCACCCCTCCACTTT

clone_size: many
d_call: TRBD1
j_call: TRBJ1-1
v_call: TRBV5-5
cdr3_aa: CASSLVGDRDPEAFF
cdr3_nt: TGTGCCAGCAGCTTGGTTGGGGACAGAGACCCTGAAGCTTTCTTT

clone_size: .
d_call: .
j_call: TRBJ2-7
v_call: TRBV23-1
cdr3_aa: CASSQPAGLSSYEQYF
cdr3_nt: TGCGCCAGCAGTCAGCCTGCGGGACTCTCCTCCTACGAGCAGTACTTC

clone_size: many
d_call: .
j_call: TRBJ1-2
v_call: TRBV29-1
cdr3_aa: CSGGGVLYGYTF
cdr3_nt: TGCAGCGGGGGAGGGGTTCTCTATGGCTACACCTTC

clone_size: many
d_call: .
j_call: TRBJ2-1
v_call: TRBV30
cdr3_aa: CAWSASAVHEQFF
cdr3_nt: TGTGCCTGGAGTGCATCGGCAGTCCATGAGCAGTTCTTC

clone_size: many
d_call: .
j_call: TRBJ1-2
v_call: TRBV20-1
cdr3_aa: CSARDKETPNGYTF
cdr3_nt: TGCAGTGCTAGAGATAAGGAGACTCCAAATGGCTACACCTTC

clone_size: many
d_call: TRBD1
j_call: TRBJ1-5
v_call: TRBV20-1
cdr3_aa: CSAQETGVNQPQHF
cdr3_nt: TGCAGTGCTCAGGAGACAGGGGTGAATCAGCCCCAGCATTTT

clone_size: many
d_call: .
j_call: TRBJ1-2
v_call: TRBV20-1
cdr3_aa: CSARDQLGGPNYGYTF
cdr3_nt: TGCAGTGCTAGAGATCAACTAGGGGGACCTAACTATGGCTACACCTTC

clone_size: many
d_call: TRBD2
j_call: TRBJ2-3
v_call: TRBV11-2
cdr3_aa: CASSSLGTSGIAQGTQYF
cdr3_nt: TGTGCCAGCAGCTCGCTTGGGACTAGCGGGATAGCACAGGGTACGCAGTATTTT

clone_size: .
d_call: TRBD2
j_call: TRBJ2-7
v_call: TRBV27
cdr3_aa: CASRAGAPPYEQYF
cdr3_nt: TGTGCCAGTCGAGCGGGAGCCCCCCCATACGAGCAGTACTTC

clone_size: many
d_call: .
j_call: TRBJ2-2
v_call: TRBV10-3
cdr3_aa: CAIRRGRQENTGELFF
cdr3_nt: TGTGCCATCAGGAGGGGGAGACAGGAGAACACCGGGGAGCTGTTTTTT

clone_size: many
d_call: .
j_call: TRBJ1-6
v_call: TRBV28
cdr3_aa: CASSFEGAGSPLHF
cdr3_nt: TGTGCCAGCAGTTTCGAGGGCGCGGGCTCACCCCTCCACTTT

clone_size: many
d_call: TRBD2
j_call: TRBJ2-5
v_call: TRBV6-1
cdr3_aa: CASRPRETSGIETQYF
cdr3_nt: TGTGCCAGCAGACCTCGCGAGACTAGCGGTATAGAGACCCAGTACTTC

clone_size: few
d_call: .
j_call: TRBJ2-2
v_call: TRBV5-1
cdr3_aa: CASSLEGDTGELFF
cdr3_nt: TGCGCCAGCAGCTTGGAGGGGGACACCGGGGAGCTGTTTTTT

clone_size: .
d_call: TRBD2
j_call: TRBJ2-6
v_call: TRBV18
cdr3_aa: CASSPLAGGPLERGANVLTF
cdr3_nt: TGTGCCAGCTCACCACTAGCGGGAGGCCCTTTGGAAAGGGGGGCCAACGTCCTGACTTTC

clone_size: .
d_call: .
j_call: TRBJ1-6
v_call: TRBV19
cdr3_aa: CASSMGPGQLTYNSPLHF
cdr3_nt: TGTGCCAGTAGTATGGGGCCGGGTCAGCTAACATATAATTCACCCCTCCACTTT

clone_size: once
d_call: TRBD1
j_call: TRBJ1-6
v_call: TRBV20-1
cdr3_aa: CSARGWGQEYSPLHF
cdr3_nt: TGCAGTGCTAGAGGTTGGGGACAGGAGTATTCACCCCTCCACTTT

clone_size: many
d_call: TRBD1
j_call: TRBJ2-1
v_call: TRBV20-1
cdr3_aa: CSAWGTGKSNEQFF
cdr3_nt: TGCAGTGCCTGGGGGACAGGGAAGTCAAATGAGCAGTTCTTC

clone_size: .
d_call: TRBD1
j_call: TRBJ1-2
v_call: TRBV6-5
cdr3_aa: CASSYRDRGLAGYTF
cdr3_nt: TGTGCCAGCAGCTATCGGGACAGGGGGCTTGCTGGCTACACCTTC

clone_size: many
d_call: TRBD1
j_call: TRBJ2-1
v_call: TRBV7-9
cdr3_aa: CASSSRTGGRNEQFF
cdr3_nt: TGTGCCAGCAGCTCACGGACAGGGGGTAGGAATGAGCAGTTCTTC

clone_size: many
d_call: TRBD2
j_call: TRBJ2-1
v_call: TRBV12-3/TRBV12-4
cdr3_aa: CASSLIAGGPSGNEQFF
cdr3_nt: TGTGCCAGCAGCCTGATAGCGGGAGGGCCCTCGGGAAATGAGCAGTTCTTC